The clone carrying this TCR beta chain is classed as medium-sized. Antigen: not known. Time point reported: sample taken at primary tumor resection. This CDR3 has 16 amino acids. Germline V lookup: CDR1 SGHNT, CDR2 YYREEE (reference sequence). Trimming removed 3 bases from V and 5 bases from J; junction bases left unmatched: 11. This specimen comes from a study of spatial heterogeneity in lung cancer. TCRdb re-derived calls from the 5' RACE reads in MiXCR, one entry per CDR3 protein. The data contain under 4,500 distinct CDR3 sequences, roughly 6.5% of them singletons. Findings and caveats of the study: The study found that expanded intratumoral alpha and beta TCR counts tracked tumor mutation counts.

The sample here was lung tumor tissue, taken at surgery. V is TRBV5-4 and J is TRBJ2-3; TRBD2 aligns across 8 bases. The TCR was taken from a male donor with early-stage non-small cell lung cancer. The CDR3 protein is CASSSQASGLGDTQYF. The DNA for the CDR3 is TGTGCCAGCAGCTCCCAGGCTAGCGGGTTGGGAGATACGCAGTATTTT. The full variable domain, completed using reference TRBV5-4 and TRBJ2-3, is ETGVTQSPTHLIKTRGQQVTLRCSSQSGHNTVSWYQQALGQGPQFIFQYYREEENGRGNFPPRFSGLQFPNYSSELNVNALELDDSALYLCASSSQASGLGDTQYFGPGTRLTVL.